These T cell receptor beta chains were read from a single sample in a study of T cell clones after liver transplantation. TCRdb's copy holds only in-frame clones and misses some; the assay was immunoSEQ multiplex PCR. Of nearly 55,000 clones in the sample, approximately 88% were seen once. Sequencing used CD4+ T cells from blood, obtained before liver transplant. Receptor source: a human donor who received a liver transplant. The CDR3 runs from the conserved cysteine through the conserved F or W. Each record gives: V gene, J gene, CDR3 protein.

TRBV7-3	TRBJ2-5	CASSFTGIGETQYF
TRBV7-2	TRBJ2-5	CASSPPGQKTQYF
TRBV5-1	TRBJ2-2	CASSLVPTGAGELFF
TRBV7-3	TRBJ2-1	CASSSGPGSSYNEQFF
TRBV19	TRBJ2-3	CASSIDRISGDTQYF
TRBV9	TRBJ2-7	CASSAKDREQYF
TRBV19	TRBJ2-2	CASSIPPLGQPNTGELFF
TRBV5-1	TRBJ2-7	CASSLKVGVEQYF
TRBV4-1	TRBJ2-1	CASSQVNPSPGDEQFF
TRBV4-1	TRBJ2-1	CASSRPTSGRYNEQFF
TRBV5-6	TRBJ1-1	CASSLTIGENTEAFF
TRBV7-3	TRBJ2-6	CASSLGPAGANVLTF
TRBV4-2	TRBJ1-3	CASSQDPQGSGNTIYF
TRBV5-1	TRBJ2-6	CASSLQGPTSGANVLTF
TRBV6-5	TRBJ2-7	CASRTSGSNEQYF
TRBV5-4	TRBJ1-3	CASSLEWSGAPVYF
TRBV2	TRBJ1-6	CASSGNLGGGSPLHF
TRBV12-5	TRBJ2-5	CASGLMGAEGQETQYF
TRBV6-6	TRBJ2-7	CASTLPGTYEQYF
TRBV7-9	TRBJ2-1	CASSLPPRLAGVKNEQFF
TRBV21-1	TRBJ1-3	CASSKEGWGCGNTIYF
TRBV6-6	TRBJ1-4	CASSGSGEANEKLFF
TRBV6-5	TRBJ2-5	CASSYSETQYF
TRBV7-2	TRBJ2-1	CASSLAGTSGSPAYNEQFF
TRBV19	TRBJ1-3	CASSQVGQSSGNTIYF
TRBV5-5	TRBJ2-3	CASSFRQGRDTQYF
TRBV7-2	TRBJ2-1	CASSFSGGAGNEQFF
TRBV9	TRBJ1-3	CASSVAGVPGNTIYF
TRBV7-2	TRBJ2-3	CASSPNADTQYF
TRBV5-4	TRBJ1-2	CASSPRQGADYGYTF
TRBV19	TRBJ1-2	CASTLRGGYTF
TRBV30	TRBJ1-5	CAWSGETGQGSQPQHF
TRBV5-4	TRBJ2-2	CASSSARGRVGELFF
TRBV5-1	TRBJ1-1	CASSLGSPGTEAFF
TRBV7-2	TRBJ1-6	CASSLDSPLHF
TRBV5-1	TRBJ2-5	CASSFVAGGETQYF
TRBV6-5	TRBJ1-3	CASRQGGSGNTIYF
TRBV28	TRBJ2-5	CASSLSGGETQYF
TRBV18	TRBJ2-7	CASSPTGRGRPYEQYF
TRBV11-3	TRBJ2-1	CASSLNRVRGEQFF
TRBV10-3	TRBJ1-2	CAVTDRGNYGYTF
TRBV12-5	TRBJ2-2	CATGPSTGELFF